The 18 T cell receptor beta chains given below trace back to one sample, sequenced in a study of early T cells in non-severe SARS-CoV-2 infection. MiXCR, applied by TCRdb to the 5' RACE reads, yields one record per CDR3 protein. The sample lists approximately 58,000 distinct CDR3 sequences, 9.5% to 15% occurring once. The sequencing used whole blood, collected at baseline. The receptors stem from an adult who was a healthcare worker with PCR-confirmed SARS-CoV-2 infection or an uninfected control (not recorded which).

V usage is TRBV5-6 and J usage is TRBJ2-6; no firm D call. The CDR3 sequence is 15 residues long. V was trimmed by 4 bases and J by 0 bases, leaving 8 bases between them. Looked up from germline, CDR1 is SGHDT and CDR2 is YYEEEE. CDR3 bases: TGTGCCAGCAGCCCTACACCCTCTGGGGCCAACGTCCTGACTTTC. Its protein is CASSPTPSGANVLTF.

V usage is TRBV9 and J usage is TRBJ2-3; 14 bases are shared with TRBD2. Per the germline V gene, CDR1 is SGDLS and CDR2 is YYNGEE. The V gene end was trimmed by 3 bases and the J gene end by 4 bases; junction bases not matched to a gene: 4. The CDR3 consists of 16 residues. CDR3 amino acids: CASSETSGRAADTQYF. Here the CDR3 DNA reads TGTGCCAGCAGCGAGACTAGCGGGAGGGCAGCAGATACGCAGTATTTT. Based on the CDR3 plus reference TRBV9 and TRBJ2-3, the full variable domain is DSGVTQTPKHLITATGQRVTLRCSPRSGDLSVYWYQQSLDQGLQFLIQYYNGEERAKGNILERFSAQQFPDLHSELNLSSLELGDSALYFCASSETSGRAADTQYFGPGTRLTVL.

The chain links TRBV4-3 to TRBJ2-2, with D perhaps TRBD2 (5 bases). Germline CDR1 is LGHNA and CDR2 is YSLEER. Between the trimmed V and J ends, which lost 0 bases and 0 bases, there was a span of 14 bases. CDR3 length equals 18 residues. This chain's CDR3 is CASSQEPTAGANTGELFF. CDR3 nucleotides: TGCGCCAGCAGCCAAGAACCCACTGCCGGGGCGAACACCGGGGAGCTGTTTTTT.

This clonotype occurred a few times. The chain has TRBV3-1 and TRBJ2-5; D possibly corresponds to TRBD2 (5 bases). Looked up from germline, CDR1 is LGHDT and CDR2 is YNNKEL (reference sequence). V was trimmed by 4 bases and J by 0 bases, leaving 12 bases between them. CDR3 size: 15 residues. CDR3 DNA: TGTGCCAGCAGCCGAGGGAACAGACACCAAGAGACCCAGTACTTC. Translated: CASSRGNRHQETQYF.

The table lists this clonotype with a count of one. This chain uses TRBV2 with TRBJ2-1, with D perhaps TRBD2 (6 bases). V lost 7 bases to trimming and J lost 6 bases, with 19 bases between them. The CDR3 contains 15 residues. From germline, CDR1 is SNHLY and CDR2 FYNNEI. CDR3 loop: CASINGKAGVNEQFF. CDR3 in DNA: TGTGCCAGCATTAACGGAAAAGCGGGTGTCAATGAGCAGTTCTTC.

The genes are TRBV24-1 and TRBJ2-5; 7 positions match TRBD2. V trimming: 0 bases; J trimming: 7 bases; junction bases outside the gene matches: 13. Germline V lookup: CDR1 KGHDR, CDR2 SFDVKD. The CDR3 covers 17 residues. The CDR3 bases are TGTGCCACCAGTGATTTGTTCACCCCCTCGGGGGGAGGGACCCAGTACTTC. It codes for CATSDLFTPSGGGTQYF.

This clonotype was detected only a few times. The chain uses TRBV4-3 and TRBJ2-7; D remains unclear. The CDR3 length is 16 residues. Germline assignment: CDR1 LGHNA and CDR2 YSLEER. V gave up 0 bases and J gave up 3 bases, with 15 bases separating them. For the CDR3, the DNA is TGCGCCAGCAGCCAAGAGGACGGACGAGGATTCTACGAGCAGTACTTC. Translated, it gives CASSQEDGRGFYEQYF.

This clonotype appeared a few times. The V gene is TRBV7-9, the J gene TRBJ1-1; unclear D gene. This CDR3 comprises 13 residues. Germline lookup yields CDR1 SEHNR and CDR2 FQNEAQ (reference sequence). V lost 5 bases and J 6 bases, leaving 13 bases between the germline ends. As DNA, the CDR3 is TGTGCCAGCAGCATACCACAGAGTCCTGAAGCTTTCTTT. Translating gives CASSIPQSPEAFF.

This clonotype was seen once. This chain joins TRBV12-3 or TRBV12-4 and TRBJ2-2; tentatively, D is TRBD1 (5 bases). Between the trimmed V and J ends, which lost 3 bases and 8 bases, there was a span of 7 bases. CDR3 length: 12 amino acids. The CDR3 spells CASSFRGGELFF. The CDR3 region has the DNA TGTGCCAGCAGTTTTAGGGGAGGGGAGCTGTTTTTT.

The gene calls are TRBV7-9 and TRBJ2-4; maybe TRBD1 (6 bases). V lost 5 bases and J lost 0, with 17 bases in between. The CDR3 contains 17 residues. Germline assignment: CDR1 SEHNR and CDR2 FQNEAQ (reference sequence). The CDR3 reads CASSPPGQFLAKNIQYF. For the CDR3, the DNA is TGTGCCAGCAGCCCCCCAGGACAGTTTCTAGCCAAAAACATTCAGTACTTC.

This rearrangement joins TRBV28 to TRBJ2-5; D not resolved. CDR1 is MDHEN and CDR2 is SYDVKM in the germline V gene. The V end lost 8 bases, the J end lost 5 bases, and 12 bases lay between the germline ends. CDR3 length: 12 residues. The CDR3 DNA follows: TGTGCCAGCGGTGAGTTTTCCGAGACCCAGTACTTC. Its protein is CASGEFSETQYF.

The CDR3 sequence is CASSFLSREAEFF. The CDR3 DNA sequence: TGTGCCAGCAGCTTTCTGTCGCGGGAGGCGGAGTTCTTC. J is TRBJ2-1 and V is TRBV7-9; 8 nucleotides agree with TRBD2. The length of the CDR3 is 13 residues. V was pared by 3 bases and J by 14 bases, with 9 bases of the junction left unmatched. CDR1 and CDR2 from the germline V gene are SEHNR and FQNEAQ (reference sequence).

CDR3 loop: CASSQTPTGTYGYTF. The CDR3 nucleotides are TGCGCCAGCAGCCAAACTCCGACAGGGACCTATGGCTACACCTTC. The chain is built from TRBV4-1 and TRBJ1-2, with 7 bases fitting TRBD1. Trimming removed 2 bases from V and 4 bases from J; junction bases left unmatched: 7. The V gene's germline CDR1 is MGHRA and CDR2 YSYEKL. CDR3 length: 15 residues.

This clonotype was recorded at least ten times. The chain joins TRBV27 to TRBJ1-1; possibly TRBD1 for D (6 bases). Trimming cost V 1 base and J 1 base, with 10 bases left between them. The CDR3 sequence is 15 residues long. CDR1 is MNHEY and CDR2 is SMNVEV in the germline V gene (reference sequence). CDR3: CASSLWAQGNTEAFF. In DNA form, the CDR3 reads TGTGCCAGCAGTTTATGGGCACAGGGGAACACTGAAGCTTTCTTT.

The rearrangement links TRBV20-1 to TRBJ2-1; no clear D gene. Germline V gene lookup returns CDR1 DFQATT and CDR2 SNEGSKA (reference sequence). Trimming took off 2 bases at V and 0 bases at J, with 14 bases between the two ends. There are 16 residues in the CDR3. The CDR3 DNA is TGCAGTGCTAGATTACTCCCAGCTAGCTCCTACAATGAGCAGTTCTTC. Protein sequence: CSARLLPASSYNEQFF.

This clonotype showed up just a few times. This sequence joins TRBV7-8 and TRBJ2-1, with 10 bases that match TRBD2. The trim removed 5 bases at V and 7 bases at J, leaving 5 bases unmatched. Germline-derived CDR1 and CDR2 are SGHVS and FQNEAQ. There are 14 residues in the CDR3. CDR3 sequence (DNA): TGTGCCAGCAGCGCTAGCGGGAGAAGGAATGAGCAGTTCTTC. Protein: CASSASGRRNEQFF.

This clonotype showed up just a few times. The V gene is TRBV28, the J gene TRBJ2-1; either TRBD1 or TRBD2 may supply D (5 bases each). V was clipped by 8 bases and J by 0 bases, with 14 bases between them. Germline CDR1 is MDHEN and CDR2 is SYDVKM. This CDR3 has 15 amino acids. The CDR3 spells CASGEAGSSYNEQFF. In DNA, the CDR3 is TGTGCCAGCGGTGAGGCAGGGAGCTCCTACAATGAGCAGTTCTTC.

This clonotype was seen a handful of times. The chain is built from TRBV7-2 and TRBJ2-7; 9 bases map to TRBD2. Germline assignment: CDR1 SGHTA and CDR2 FQGNSA. The CDR3 has 15 residues. V dropped 1 base and J dropped 5; count of bases not matched to a gene: 6. CDR3 protein: CASSLEAGGPHEQYF. The CDR3 DNA sequence: TGTGCCAGCAGCTTAGAGGCGGGAGGGCCCCACGAGCAGTACTTC.